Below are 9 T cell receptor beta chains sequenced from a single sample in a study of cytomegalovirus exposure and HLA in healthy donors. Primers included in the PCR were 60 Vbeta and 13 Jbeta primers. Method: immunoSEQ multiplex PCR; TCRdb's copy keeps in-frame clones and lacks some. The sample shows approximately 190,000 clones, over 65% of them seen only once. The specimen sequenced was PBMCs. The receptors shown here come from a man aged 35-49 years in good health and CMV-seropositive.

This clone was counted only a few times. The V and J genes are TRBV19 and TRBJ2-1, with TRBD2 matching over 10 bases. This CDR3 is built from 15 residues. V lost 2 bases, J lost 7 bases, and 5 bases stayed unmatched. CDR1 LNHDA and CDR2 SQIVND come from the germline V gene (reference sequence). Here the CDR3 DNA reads TGTGCCAGTAGTATAAGCGGGGGGGTTCAAAATGAGCAGTTCTTC. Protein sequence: CASSISGGVQNEQFF.

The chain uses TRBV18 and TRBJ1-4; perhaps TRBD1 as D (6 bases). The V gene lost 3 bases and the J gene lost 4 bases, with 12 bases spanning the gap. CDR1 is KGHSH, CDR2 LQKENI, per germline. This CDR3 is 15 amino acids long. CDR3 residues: CASSPPTGNNEKLFF. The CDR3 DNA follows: TGTGCCAGCTCACCCCCGACAGGAAATAATGAAAAACTGTTTTTT.

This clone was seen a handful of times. The CDR3 here is CAISKGAGYGNTIYF. CDR3 DNA: TGTGCCATCAGTAAAGGGGCCGGCTATGGAAACACCATATATTTT. The J gene is TRBJ1-3, the V gene TRBV10-3, with D tentatively TRBD1 (5 bases). Trimming removed 5 bases at V and 3 bases at J, with 14 bases between. Germline CDR1 is ENHRY and CDR2 is SYGVKD. This CDR3 is built from 15 residues.

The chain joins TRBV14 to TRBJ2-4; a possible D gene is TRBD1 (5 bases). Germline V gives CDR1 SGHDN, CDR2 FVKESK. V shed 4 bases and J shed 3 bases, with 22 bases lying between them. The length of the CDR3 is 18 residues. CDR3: CASSLSLGLGPLKNIQYF. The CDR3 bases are TGTGCCAGCAGCCTGTCCCTTGGGTTGGGGCCACTCAAAAACATTCAGTACTTC.

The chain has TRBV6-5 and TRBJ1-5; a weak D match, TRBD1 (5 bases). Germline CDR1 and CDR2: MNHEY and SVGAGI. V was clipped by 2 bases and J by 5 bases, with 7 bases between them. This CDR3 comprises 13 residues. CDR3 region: CASSYGAYQPQHF. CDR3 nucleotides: TGTGCCAGCAGTTACGGGGCATATCAGCCCCAGCATTTT.

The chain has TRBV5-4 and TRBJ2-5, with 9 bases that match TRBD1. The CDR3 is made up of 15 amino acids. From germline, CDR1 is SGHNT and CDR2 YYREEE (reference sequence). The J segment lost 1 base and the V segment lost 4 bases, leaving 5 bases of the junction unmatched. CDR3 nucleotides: TGTGCCAGCAGCATACCACAGGGGGCCCAAGAGACCCAGTACTTC. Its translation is CASSIPQGAQETQYF. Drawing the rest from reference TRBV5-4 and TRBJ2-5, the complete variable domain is ETGVTQSPTHLIKTRGQQVTLRCSSQSGHNTVSWYQQALGQGPQFIFQYYREEENGRGNFPPRFSGLQFPNYSSELNVNALELDDSALYLCASSIPQGAQETQYFGPGTRLLVL.

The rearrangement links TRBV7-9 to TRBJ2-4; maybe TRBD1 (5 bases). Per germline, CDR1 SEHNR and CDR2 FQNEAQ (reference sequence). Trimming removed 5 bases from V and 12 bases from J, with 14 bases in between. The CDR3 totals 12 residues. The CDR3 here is CASSPGPQGQYF. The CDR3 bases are TGTGCCAGCAGCCCTGGACCTCAGGGTCAGTACTTC.

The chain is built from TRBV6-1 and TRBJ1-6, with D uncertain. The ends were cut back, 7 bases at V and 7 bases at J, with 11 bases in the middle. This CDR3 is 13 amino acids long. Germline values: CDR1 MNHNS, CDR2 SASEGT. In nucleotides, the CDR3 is TGTGCCAGCATGCCCACGAGGAATTCACCCCTCCACTTT. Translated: CASMPTRNSPLHF.

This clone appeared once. CDR3 sequence: CASSPNRGRGRGPQHF. The CDR3 DNA follows: TGTGCCAGCAGCCCAAATAGGGGGAGGGGCCGTGGCCCCCAGCATTTT. The chain recombines TRBV27 with TRBJ1-5; possibly TRBD1 for D (6 bases). This CDR3 has 16 residues. The V gene lost 6 bases and the J gene lost 10 bases, with 25 bases spanning the gap. From germline, CDR1 is MNHEY and CDR2 SMNVEV (reference sequence).